The rows below give T cell receptor beta chains drawn from one sample of a study of blood T cell repertoires in COVID-19. Sequenced by immunoSEQ multiplex PCR; TCRdb stores in-frame clones only, minus some. The sample lists around 23,000 clones; about four fifths were seen once. The sample taken for sequencing was peripheral blood. The receptors shown here come from a man aged 50-60 years with COVID-19, enrolled during active disease. Each CDR3 is given with its conserved first and last residue. Fields, in order: CDR3 length, J gene, D gene, V gene, CDR3 protein. D genes are given only for firm matches.

13 TRBJ1-6 - TRBV10-3 CAIRRGVGSPLHF
16 TRBJ1-1 - TRBV11-2 CASSLDFGVRNTEAFF
16 TRBJ1-1 - TRBV6-1 CASSGQGSIMNTEAFF
15 TRBJ2-7 - TRBV11-2 CASSFTDRPSYEQYF
16 TRBJ2-1 TRBD2 TRBV6-6 CASSRLAGARIVEQFF
14 TRBJ1-6 - TRBV7-3 CASSATGWDSPLHF
15 TRBJ2-3 - TRBV6-6 CASSYGQHATDTQYF
14 TRBJ1-3 - TRBV9 CASSARGGGNTIYF
15 TRBJ2-3 - TRBV11-2 CASSPGWGEMDTQYF
17 TRBJ2-1 - TRBV11-2 CASSLPAGGQGDNEQFF
12 TRBJ2-1 - TRBV30 CAWKYGKREQFF
14 TRBJ2-5 TRBD1 TRBV11-2 CASSLEPGTGTQYF
12 TRBJ1-2 TRBD1 TRBV6-5 CASSKGQYGYTF
14 TRBJ1-6 - TRBV6-2/TRBV6-3 CASSYSGGNSPLHF
18 TRBJ1-2 TRBD1 TRBV5-6 CASSLGARTGWSNYGYTF
12 TRBJ2-5 - TRBV6-1 CASSERGETQYF
15 TRBJ1-2 - TRBV28 CASSIGGEDDYGYTF
12 TRBJ1-2 - TRBV2 CASSEGLQSYTF
15 TRBJ2-5 TRBD1 TRBV28 CASRLPQGEQETQYF
15 TRBJ1-6 - TRBV10-3 CAISAPGTENSPLHF
15 TRBJ2-7 TRBD2 TRBV18 CASSPLAGANYEQYF
17 TRBJ2-2 TRBD2 TRBV3-1/TRBV3-2 CASSRLSSGSMTGELFF